Included here is one T cell receptor (beta chain) sequence, with context. The antigen is undetermined. Every specimen held between 1-10 million cryopreserved PBMC. These were thawed and washed before DNA extraction. Investigators performed immunoSEQ version v3.0 at survey level. Method: immunoSEQ multiplex PCR; TCRdb's copy keeps in-frame clones and lacks some. The profile shows 20,000 to 30,000 clones, about 86% of them singletons. This sample is part of a study of long-term antiretroviral therapy in people with HIV. Study-wide findings and caveats: Collection spanned 2004 to 2017; ART regimens may be less effective than current ones. Whichever time point was examined, clones expanded before ART dominated the repertoire.

CDR1 SEHNR and CDR2 FQNEAQ come from the germline V gene (reference sequence). Unmatched junction bases numbered 7, after V lost 6 bases and J lost 2 bases. There are 16 residues in the CDR3. Source: unsorted PBMCs, taken roughly 2.7 years after starting antiretroviral therapy. The gene calls are TRBV7-9 and TRBJ2-2; 9 bases are a match to TRBD1. This clonotype was obtained from a man aged 35 to 55 with HIV. In nucleotides, the CDR3 is TGTGCCAGCAGACGAGACAGGGGGTTTAACACCGGGGAGCTGTTTTTT. Its protein is CASRRDRGFNTGELFF.